What follows are 31 T cell receptor beta chains derived from one specimen sequenced in a study of CD8 T cells in ankylosing spondylitis. Study-wide results and limits: A TCR beta motif of several highly homologous variants seemed to mark ankylosing spondylitis blood.

No antigens are known for them. TCRdb passed the 5' RACE reads through MiXCR, listing each CDR3 protein once. The data contain about 540,000 distinct CDR3 sequences, over 9.5% of them seen just once; the ten biggest clones take up about 6.8%. The sample comprised blood, either unsorted or a sorted T cell fraction (not recorded which). Receptors originate from a male donor with ankylosing spondylitis.

Many counts were recorded for this clonotype. The chain has TRBV5-1 and TRBJ2-2, with D possibly matching TRBD2 (6 bases). V shed 2 bases and J shed 2 bases, with 10 bases lying between them. The germline V gene encodes CDR1 SGHRS and CDR2 YFSETQ. The length of the CDR3 is 15 residues. CDR3 bases: TGCGCCAGCAGCTTAACCGGGACTAACACCGGGGAGCTGTTTTTT. Translated: CASSLTGTNTGELFF.

The chain combines TRBV5-1 with TRBJ2-4; 9 positions agree with TRBD1. The CDR3 is made up of 14 amino acids. With V trimmed by 6 bases and J by 4 bases, 5 bases remained unmatched. From germline, CDR1 is SGHRS and CDR2 YFSETQ. The CDR3 reads CASKVGTGKNIQYF. CDR3 DNA: TGCGCCAGCAAAGTCGGGACAGGGAAAAACATTCAGTACTTC.

The chain carries TRBV7-9 and TRBJ2-2; no reliable D call. Deletions cut 4 bases from V and 6 bases from J, with 9 bases between. The germline V gene has CDR1 SEHNR and CDR2 FQNEAQ (reference sequence). The CDR3 runs to 13 residues. DNA of the CDR3: TGTGCCAGCAGCTCGCCAAGTCCCGGGGAGCTGTTTTTT. Protein product: CASSSPSPGELFF.

The chain is built from TRBV12-3 or TRBV12-4 and TRBJ2-2; 14 bases are shared with TRBD2. There are 16 residues in the CDR3. J lost 5 bases, V lost 7 bases, and 6 bases had no gene match. CDR3 sequence (DNA): TGTGCCAGCAACAGACTAGCGGGAGGGAGGACCGGGGAGCTGTTTTTT. Protein product: CASNRLAGGRTGELFF.

The chain combines TRBV19 with TRBJ1-5; D unclear. V lost 5 bases and J lost 0, with 14 bases in between. The CDR3 consists of 16 residues. In germline, CDR1 is LNHDA, CDR2 SQIVND (reference sequence). CDR3 DNA: TGTGCCAGTAGTTTTATGGACCGACATAGCAATCAGCCCCAGCATTTT. Amino acid sequence: CASSFMDRHSNQPQHF.

The chain links TRBV11-2 to TRBJ2-3; 7 bases match TRBD2. Germline V gene sequence: CDR1 SGHAT, CDR2 FQNNGV. V lost 0 bases, J lost 5 bases, and 5 bases stayed unmatched. The length of the CDR3 is 15 residues. The CDR3 bases are TGTGCCAGCAGCTTAGAAGGGAGGGACGAAGATACGCAGTATTTT. It is translated as CASSLEGRDEDTQYF.

The chain uses TRBV18 and TRBJ1-1; D is unresolved. The germline V gene encodes CDR1 KGHSH and CDR2 LQKENI. This CDR3 comprises 13 residues. The germline V and J ends were trimmed by 3 bases and 1 base, with 6 bases remaining between them. CDR3 DNA sequence: TGTGCCAGCTCACCGGCTTCGAACACTGAAGCTTTCTTT. Its translation: CASSPASNTEAFF.

The chain is built from TRBV7-9 and TRBJ2-5; the match to TRBD1 covers 9 bases. Germline CDR1 reads SEHNR; CDR2 reads FQNEAQ (reference sequence). With V trimmed by 5 bases and J by 3 bases, 13 bases remained unmatched. The CDR3 extends over 17 amino acids. CDR3 DNA sequence: TGTGCCAGCAGCCAGATTAACAGGGGGCGCGGAAAAGAGACCCAGTACTTC. Encoded protein: CASSQINRGRGKETQYF.

The chain carries TRBV7-9 and TRBJ2-1; 8 bases agree with TRBD2. J was trimmed by 9 bases and V by 1 base; bases with no gene match: 5. The CDR3 is 14 residues long. CDR1 and CDR2 from the germline V gene are SEHNR and FQNEAQ (reference sequence). CDR3 coding DNA: TGTGCCAGCAGCTTAGTGGGACTAGGTGGTGAGCAGTTCTTC. It codes for CASSLVGLGGEQFF. Full variable domain (rest looked up from reference TRBV7-9 and TRBJ2-1): DTGVSQNPRHKITKRGQNVTFRCDPISEHNRLYWYRQTLGQGPEFLTYFQNEAQLEKSRLLSDRFSAERPKGSFSTLEIQRTEQGDSAMYLCASSLVGLGGEQFFGPGTRLTVL.

This clonotype was recorded a few times. V and J are TRBV6-5 and TRBJ2-1, with TRBD2 matching over 14 bases. Trimming cost V 4 bases and J 12 bases; bases outside gene matches: 5. The CDR3 extends over 14 amino acids. The germline CDR1 and CDR2 sequences are MNHEY and SVGAGI. Written as DNA, the CDR3 is TGTGCCAGCAGTTTCGGACTAGCGGGGGGCGGGCAGTTCTTC. Its protein product is CASSFGLAGGGQFF.

This clonotype was detected a few times. The J gene is TRBJ2-7, the V gene TRBV11-2; the match to TRBD1 covers 7 bases. V gave up 2 bases and J gave up 2 bases; unmatched junction bases: 9. There are 16 residues in the CDR3. CDR1 SGHAT and CDR2 FQNNGV come from the germline V gene. The DNA for the CDR3 is TGTGCCAGCAGCTTACAGACAGGGTCGGGGACCTACGAGCAGTACTTC. Translated, it gives CASSLQTGSGTYEQYF.

The chain employs TRBV6-1 and TRBJ1-1; possible D gene TRBD1, 6 bases. Germline assignment: CDR1 MNHNS and CDR2 SASEGT. The CDR3 sequence is 14 residues long. V lost 7 bases, J lost 0 bases, and 12 bases lay in between. The CDR3 DNA reads TGTGCCAGCACTCAAGGACAGTTGAACACTGAAGCTTTCTTT. Translated, it gives CASTQGQLNTEAFF.

The genes are TRBV29-1 and TRBJ1-1, with D maybe TRBD1 (5 bases). This CDR3 is built from 13 residues. The germline V gene has CDR1 SQVTM and CDR2 ANQGSEA. The V and J ends lost 1 base and 1 base respectively, with 7 bases between them. The CDR3 is CSVEGTQNTEAFF. Here the CDR3 DNA reads TGCAGCGTTGAAGGGACACAGAACACTGAAGCTTTCTTT.

The chain employs TRBV11-2 and TRBJ2-5, with D hard to call. V was cut by 4 bases and J by 9 bases, with 3 bases left in between. Germline-derived CDR1 and CDR2 are SGHAT and FQNNGV. This CDR3 is 9 amino acids long. The CDR3 reads CASSSAQYF. The CDR3, as DNA: TGTGCCAGCAGCTCTGCCCAGTACTTC. Drawing the rest from reference TRBV11-2 and TRBJ2-5, the complete variable domain is EAGVAQSPRYKIIEKRQSVAFWCNPISGHATLYWYQQILGQGPKLLIQFQNNGVVDDSQLPKDRFSAERLKGVDSTLKIQPAKLEDSAVYLCASSSAQYFGPGTRLLVL.

V and J are TRBV3-1 and TRBJ2-3; D not resolved. Trimming cost V 2 bases and J 2 bases, with 5 bases left between them. Germline V gene data show CDR1 as LGHDT and CDR2 as YNNKEL (reference sequence). This CDR3 has 13 amino acids. In nucleotides, the CDR3 is TGTGCCAGCAGCCAATTTTACACAGATACGCAGTATTTT. Its protein product is CASSQFYTDTQYF.

The genes are TRBV21-1 and TRBJ2-7; the table's D call, TRBD2, has no DNA check behind it. TRBV21-1 constitutes a pseudogene. The CDR3 runs to 16 residues. DNA of the CDR3: TGTGCCAGCAGCAAACCCGAGCGGGTTAGATTGAGGGAGCAGTACTTC. This sequence encodes CASSKPERVRLREQYF.

V usage is TRBV24-1 and J usage is TRBJ1-1; a possible D gene is TRBD1 (5 bases). The CDR3 length is 12 residues. With 1 base removed from V and 13 bases from J, the gap between germline ends came to 12 bases. Germline lookup yields CDR1 KGHDR and CDR2 SFDVKD. In DNA, the CDR3 is TGTGCCACCAGTGATTTTTTGGACACGCTTTTCTTT. Amino acids: CATSDFLDTLFF.

The gene calls are TRBV11-2 and TRBJ2-1, with no clear D. The CDR3 runs 11 residues. Germline V gene lookup returns CDR1 SGHAT and CDR2 FQNNGV. V lost 5 bases, J lost 11 bases, and 10 bases lay in between. The CDR3 spells CASSLTVKQFF. The CDR3 coding sequence is TGTGCCAGCAGCCTAACAGTGAAGCAGTTCTTC.

This chain joins TRBV15 and TRBJ2-5; D may be TRBD1 (5 bases). This CDR3 spans 13 amino acids. Germline lookup yields CDR1 LNHNV and CDR2 YYDKDF (reference sequence). V was trimmed by 5 bases and J by 5 bases, leaving 12 bases between them. The chain's CDR3 is CATSSGPGETQYF. The CDR3 DNA reads TGTGCCACCAGCTCGGGCCCAGGGGAGACCCAGTACTTC.

This chain connects TRBV7-2 to TRBJ1-4, with D perhaps matching TRBD1 (5 bases). The CDR3 runs 14 residues. Trimming took 5 bases from V and 8 from J, leaving 15 bases between them. Germline CDR1 SGHTA, CDR2 FQGNSA. The CDR3 DNA is TGTGCCAGCAGCGTCGGGGCTGTTCGGGAAAAACTGTTTTTT. It is translated as CASSVGAVREKLFF. The whole variable domain, filled in from reference TRBV7-2 and TRBJ1-4, reads GAGVSQSPSNKVTEKGKDVELRCDPISGHTALYWYRQSLGQGLEFLIYFQGNSAPDKSGLPSDRFSAERTGGSVSTLTIQRTQQEDSAVYLCASSVGAVREKLFFGSGTQLSVL.

In this sample, this clonotype turned up many times. This CDR3 reads CASSPRGRQPQHF. CDR3 DNA sequence: TGTGCCAGCAGTCCTCGGGGTCGCCAGCCCCAGCATTTT. J is TRBJ1-5 and V is TRBV6-2 or TRBV6-3; D remains unclear. Germline values: CDR1 MNHEY, CDR2 SVGEGT. Trimming removed 5 bases from V and 7 bases from J, with 12 bases in between. The CDR3 has 13 residues.

This clonotype has more than one count but fewer than ten. V usage is TRBV5-1 and J usage is TRBJ2-2, with D possibly TRBD1 on 5 matching bases. The CDR3 length is 14 residues. Germline V lookup: CDR1 SGHRS, CDR2 YFSETQ. Trimming left V 4 bases short and J 1 base short, with 8 bases between. This CDR3 reads CASSVTVNTGELFF. The DNA for the CDR3 is TGCGCCAGCAGCGTGACAGTGAACACCGGGGAGCTGTTTTTT.

This clonotype was counted a few times. The genes are TRBV27 and TRBJ2-5, with 12 bases matching TRBD1. Losses at the gene ends were 4 bases for V and 6 bases for J; bases not matched to a gene: 6. Germline lookup yields CDR1 MNHEY and CDR2 SMNVEV (reference sequence). The CDR3 is made up of 15 amino acids. CDR3 sequence: CASSSGTGGAKTQYF. The CDR3 DNA reads as TGTGCCAGCAGTTCCGGGACAGGGGGCGCAAAGACCCAGTACTTC.

This chain uses TRBV5-1 with TRBJ2-7; TRBD1 aligns across 8 bases. The V gene's germline CDR1 is SGHRS and CDR2 YFSETQ. The CDR3 contains 15 residues. The V and J ends lost 0 bases and 3 bases, in that order; junction bases with no gene match: 5. The chain's CDR3 is CASSLGTGSIYEQYF. The CDR3 DNA is TGCGCCAGCAGCTTGGGGACAGGGTCCATCTACGAGCAGTACTTC.

This clonotype has a count of ten or more. J is TRBJ1-1 and V is TRBV11-2; 7 bases map to TRBD1. Unmatched junction bases numbered 2, after V lost 3 bases and J lost 1 base. Germline V CDR1 and CDR2: SGHAT, FQNNGV. The CDR3 has 14 residues. This chain's CDR3 is CASSFGTANTEAFF. CDR3 sequence (DNA): TGTGCCAGCAGCTTCGGGACAGCGAACACTGAAGCTTTCTTT.

This clonotype was counted a single time. J is TRBJ2-6 and V is TRBV11-3; D possibly matches TRBD1 or TRBD2 (5 bases each). Germline loops: CDR1 SGHNT, CDR2 YENEEA. Trimming cost V 6 bases and J 0 bases, with 9 bases left between them. This CDR3 region has 15 residues. CDR3 in amino acids: CASRTTGSGANVLTF. CDR3 nucleotide sequence: TGTGCCAGCAGGACTACAGGCTCTGGGGCCAACGTCCTGACTTTC.

This rearrangement joins TRBV6-2 or TRBV6-3 to TRBJ2-7; TRBD1 might be the D (6 bases). CDR3 size: 15 residues. Germline CDR1 is MNHEY and CDR2 is SVGEGT. Trimming cost V 2 bases and J 6 bases, with 17 bases left between them. CDR3 sequence (DNA): TGTGCCAGCAGTTACCGCAGGGGTCGAGGCTCCGAGCAGTACTTC. This translates into CASSYRRGRGSEQYF.

The chain carries TRBV5-1 and TRBJ1-1, with TRBD1 identical over 8 bases. This CDR3 has 14 amino acids. V gave up 4 bases and J gave up 3 bases; unmatched junction bases: 5. Germline CDR1 is SGHRS and CDR2 is YFSETQ. CDR3: CASSLQDRDTEAFF. CDR3 nucleotide sequence: TGCGCCAGCAGCCTCCAGGACAGGGACACTGAAGCTTTCTTT.

V gene TRBV7-2 combines with J gene TRBJ1-2; weak D call: TRBD1 (6 bases). Looked up from germline, CDR1 is SGHTA and CDR2 is FQGNSA. The CDR3 covers 16 residues. V lost 0 bases, J lost 7 bases, and 18 bases lay in between. DNA for the CDR3: TGTGCCAGCAGCTTAGCGGGGCAGGGGATAGGCTTTGGCTACACCTTC. Residues: CASSLAGQGIGFGYTF.

Many counts were recorded for this clonotype. The chain couples TRBV12-3 or TRBV12-4 to TRBJ2-3; D remains unclear. V lost 5 bases to trimming and J lost 1 base, with 13 bases between them. The CDR3 has 15 amino acids. The CDR3 loop is CASSPQRDGTDTQYF. CDR3 DNA sequence: TGTGCCAGCAGTCCACAGCGAGACGGCACAGATACGCAGTATTTT.

The chain is built from TRBV5-1 and TRBJ2-3; 11 nucleotides line up with TRBD2. The V gene's germline CDR1 is SGHRS and CDR2 YFSETQ. The V and J ends lost 4 bases and 0 bases, in that order; junction bases with no gene match: 4. CDR3 size: 16 residues. In DNA form, the CDR3 reads TGCGCCAGCAGCGCCGGACTAGCGGGTAGCACAGATACGCAGTATTTT. Translation gives CASSAGLAGSTDTQYF.